This TCR beta chain is from a study of vaccination effects on CD4 cells after COVID-19. Clones were read by immunoSEQ multiplex PCR, and TCRdb kept only the in-frame ones, dropping some. The sample contains 35,000 to 55,000 clones, 65% to 70% of which appear only once. With 0 bases removed from V and 1 base from J, the gap between germline ends came to 10 bases. Germline V gene sequence: CDR1 SGHNT, CDR2 YYREEE (reference sequence). The CDR3 consists of 15 residues. Expansion with viral peptide pools was applied to antigen-specific CD4+ T cells by the ViraFEST assay prior to sequencing. Subsequent to a culture period of under 11 days, CD4+ T cells were isolated. Documented for the person is a PCR-confirmed SARS-CoV-2 infection occurring between March and December 2020. IL-2 at approximately 10 IU/ml and peptides at around 10 ug/ml were added to cultured PBMC, about 1.8 million per well. The study's findings and limits: Few convalescent patients and no early post-infection timepoints were included in the study.

Turning to this clone: What it binds is unknown.

The chain employs TRBV5-4 and TRBJ2-5, with no clear D. This clonotype was sampled from a human donor who had a prior SARS-CoV-2 infection. The sample here was CD4+ T cells from PBMCs cultured with a peptide pool, taken before COVID-19 vaccination. CDR3 in DNA: TGTGCCAGCAGCTTGGCCAAAGGAAGCCAAGAGACCCAGTACTTC. Its protein product is CASSLAKGSQETQYF.